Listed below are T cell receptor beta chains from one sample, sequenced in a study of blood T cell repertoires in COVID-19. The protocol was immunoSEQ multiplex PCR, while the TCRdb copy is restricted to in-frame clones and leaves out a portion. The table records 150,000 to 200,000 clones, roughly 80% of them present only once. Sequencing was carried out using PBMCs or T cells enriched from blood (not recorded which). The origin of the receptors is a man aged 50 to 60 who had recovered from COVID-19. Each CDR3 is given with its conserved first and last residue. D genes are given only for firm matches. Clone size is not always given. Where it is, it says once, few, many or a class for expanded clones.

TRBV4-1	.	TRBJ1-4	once	TGCGCCAGCAGCCAAGATCGGGGGGTAGGGGAAAAACTGTTTTTT	CASSQDRGVGEKLFF
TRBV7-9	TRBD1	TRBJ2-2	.	TGTGCCAGCAGCACGAGGGACAGGGGAACCGGGGAGCTGTTTTTT	CASSTRDRGTGELFF
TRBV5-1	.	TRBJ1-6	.	TGCGCCAGCAGCTTGGCCAGGGGAGGGTCCTATAATTCACCCCTCCACTTT	CASSLARGGSYNSPLHF
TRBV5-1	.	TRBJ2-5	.	TGCGCCAGCAGCTTGGAGGCCTCCACCACCTCAGGGACCCAGTACTTC	CASSLEASTTSGTQYF
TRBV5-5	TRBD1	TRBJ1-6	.	TGTGCCAGCAGCCTCCTCAGGGGGAATAATTCACCCCTCCACTTT	CASSLLRGNNSPLHF
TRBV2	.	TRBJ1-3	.	TGTGCCAGCGGGGGGGAAAGGGTCGGAAACACCATATATTTT	CASGGERVGNTIYF
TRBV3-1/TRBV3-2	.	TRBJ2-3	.	TGTGCCAGCGGGGGCGGTACAGATACGCAGTATTTT	CASGGGTDTQYF
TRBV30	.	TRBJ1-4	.	TGTGCCTGGACCAGGGAGGGGACTGAAAAACTGTTTTTT	CAWTREGTEKLFF
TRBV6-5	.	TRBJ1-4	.	TGTGCCAGCAGTTACGATGGGCGGGTAGGGGAAAAACTGTTTTTT	CASSYDGRVGEKLFF
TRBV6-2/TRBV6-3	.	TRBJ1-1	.	TGTGCCAGCAGCCCCCATGGGACACAGAACACTGAAGCTTTCTTT	CASSPHGTQNTEAFF
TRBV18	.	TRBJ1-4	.	TGTGCCAGCTCACCACTTGCAGGGTCGGGTACTAATGAAAAACTGTTTTTT	CASSPLAGSGTNEKLFF
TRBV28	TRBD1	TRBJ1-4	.	TGTGCCAGCAGTCGGACAGGGGTGTGTCATTTT	CASSRTGVCHF
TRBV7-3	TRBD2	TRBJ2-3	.	TGTGCCAGCAGCTTAAACGGGGGGGCAGCGACAGATACGCAGTATTTT	CASSLNGGAATDTQYF
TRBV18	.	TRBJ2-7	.	TGTGCCAGCTCACCGGGGGGGCCAAGAGAGCAGTACTTC	CASSPGGPREQYF
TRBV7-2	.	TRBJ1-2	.	TGTGCCAGCAGCTTAGGGGCAGGGATCCCCTATGGCTACACCTTC	CASSLGAGIPYGYTF
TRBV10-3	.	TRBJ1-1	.	TGTGCCATCAGCAATCCGGGCCAACGGGGCACTGAAGCTTTCTTT	CAISNPGQRGTEAFF
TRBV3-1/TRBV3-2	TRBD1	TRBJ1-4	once	TGTGCCAGCAGCCAACAGGGGGCGGCTAATGAAAAACTGTTTTTT	CASSQQGAANEKLFF
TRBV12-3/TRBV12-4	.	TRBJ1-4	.	TGTGCCAGCAGTTTTCGGGGGAAACTGTTTTTT	CASSFRGKLFF
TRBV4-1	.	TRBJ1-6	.	TGCGCCAGCAGCCAGTCCGGGATATATAATTCACCCCTCCACTTT	CASSQSGIYNSPLHF
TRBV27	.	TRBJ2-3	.	TGTGCCAGCAGTCCGAGGAGAAGCACAGATACGCAGTATTTT	CASSPRRSTDTQYF
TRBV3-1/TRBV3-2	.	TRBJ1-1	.	TGTGCCAGCAGCCAAGAACACCTTGAAGCTTTCTTT	CASSQEHLEAFF
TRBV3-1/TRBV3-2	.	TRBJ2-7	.	TGTGCCAGCAGCCTTCGAGTTTCCTACGAGCAGTACTTC	CASSLRVSYEQYF
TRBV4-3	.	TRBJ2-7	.	TGCGCCAGCAGCCAAGAGGTTTGGAGCGACCAGCAGTACTTC	CASSQEVWSDQQYF
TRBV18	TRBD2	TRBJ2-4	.	TGTGCCAGCTCACCGTCGACTAGCGGGGTTAACATTCAGTACTTC	CASSPSTSGVNIQYF
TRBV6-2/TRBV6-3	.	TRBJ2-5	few	TGTGCCAGCAGTTACCCCAGAGCGAGGGGGAGAGAGACCCAGTACTTC	CASSYPRARGRETQYF
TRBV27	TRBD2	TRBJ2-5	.	TGTGCCAGCAGTTTATCGGCCGGGACTAGCTCAGAGACCCAGTACTTC	CASSLSAGTSSETQYF
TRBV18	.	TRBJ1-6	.	TGTGCCAGCTCACCGGGGGACTCGGGGGGTAATTCACCCCTCCACTTT	CASSPGDSGGNSPLHF
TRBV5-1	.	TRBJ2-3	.	TGCGCCAGCAGCTTCGCAGGGAACCCAGATACGCAGTATTTT	CASSFAGNPDTQYF
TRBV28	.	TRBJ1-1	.	TGTGCCAGCAGAGGGTGGGAGCATCAAGGGGGCACTGAAGCTTTCTTT	CASRGWEHQGGTEAFF
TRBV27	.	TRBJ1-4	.	TGTGCCAGCAGTTTCAGACCCGGGGGGGATCAAAAACTGTTTTTT	CASSFRPGGDQKLFF
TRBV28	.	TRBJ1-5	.	TGTGCCAGCAGAGGGTTCCTAACAGGGCTAAGCAATCAGCCCCAGCATTTT	CASRGFLTGLSNQPQHF
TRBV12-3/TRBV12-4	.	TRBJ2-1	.	TGTGCCAGCAGGGAGGCCGTTACGAATGAGCAGTTCTTC	CASREAVTNEQFF
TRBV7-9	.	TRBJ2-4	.	TGTGCCAGCAATCCACTAGCCAAAAACATTCAGTACTTC	CASNPLAKNIQYF
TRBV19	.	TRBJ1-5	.	TGTGCCAGTAGTCCCGGGTACGAGAGGGCCCAGCATTTT	CASSPGYERAQHF
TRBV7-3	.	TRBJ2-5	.	TGTGCCAGCAGACCGACAGGATCGGAGACCCAGTACTTC	CASRPTGSETQYF
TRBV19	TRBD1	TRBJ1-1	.	TGTGCCAGTAAGAGGACAGGGTCGGGCGCTGAAGCTTTCTTT	CASKRTGSGAEAFF
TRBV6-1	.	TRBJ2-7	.	TGTGCCAGCAGTGAAATGGGACACAACGAGCAGTACTTC	CASSEMGHNEQYF
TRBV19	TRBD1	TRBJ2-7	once	TGTGCCAGTAGTCCCCGGGGACAGACCTACGAGCAGTACTTC	CASSPRGQTYEQYF
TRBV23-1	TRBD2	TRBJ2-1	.	TGCGCCAGCAGTCAAGCGGGGGGGCGATGCGGTGAGCAGTTCTTC	CASSQAGGRCGEQFF
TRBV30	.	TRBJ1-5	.	TGTGCCTGGAGTACCCCCGGACAAAATAGCAATCAGCCCCAGCATTTT	CAWSTPGQNSNQPQHF
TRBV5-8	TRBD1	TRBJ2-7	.	TGTGCCAGCAGCCGGACAGGGGCCTACGAGCAGTACTTC	CASSRTGAYEQYF
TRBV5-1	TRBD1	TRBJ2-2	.	TGCGCCAGTACCGGGACAGGGGTAACGAACACCGGGGAGCTGTTTTTT	CASTGTGVTNTGELFF
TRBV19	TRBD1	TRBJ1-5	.	TGTGCCAGTAGTATAGGGACAGGGGATCAGCCCCAGCATTTT	CASSIGTGDQPQHF
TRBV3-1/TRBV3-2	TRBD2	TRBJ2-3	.	TGTGCCAGCAGTCGCGGGGGGGTCCTTACTAGCACAGATACGCAGTATTTT	CASSRGGVLTSTDTQYF
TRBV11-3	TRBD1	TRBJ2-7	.	TGTGCCAGCAGCGTCTCCGGGACAGGTTTCCGCGAGCAGTACTTC	CASSVSGTGFREQYF
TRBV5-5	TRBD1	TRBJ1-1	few	TGTGCCAGCAGCCCTCTTAACTTGGACAGGGGAAAAACTGAAGCTTTCTTT	CASSPLNLDRGKTEAFF
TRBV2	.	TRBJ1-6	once	TGTGCCAGCAGTCCCCGAGGGCAAAATAATTCACCCCTCCACTTT	CASSPRGQNNSPLHF